This record concerns one T cell receptor beta chain sequence. Its antigen is currently unknown. Profiling relied on immunoSEQ multiplex PCR, and the TCRdb table lists in-frame clones only, not all of them. The data contain about 140,000 clones, over 85% of them singletons. Germline V CDR1 and CDR2: SGHRS, YFSETQ. This CDR3 has 14 residues. V was pared by 5 bases and J by 0 bases, with 9 bases between. The data are from a study of T cell responses to AZD1222 COVID-19 vaccine. Whole-study results and caveats: Sampling that yielded the repertoires occurred only after the peak T cell response. Reportedly, nearly half the spike-specific TCRs target unmutated variant regions. Among the donors, most were white British and more were female, and clonal diversity was possibly underestimated. Among vaccine-associated CD4 TCRs, coverage spanned spike, with dominance at 160-218 and 743-854.

The rearrangement links TRBV5-1 to TRBJ1-3; a possible D gene is TRBD1 (5 bases). The source material was peripheral blood, sampled on day 0 of AZD1222 vaccination. The sequence derives from an adult in good health. The CDR3 loop is CASSQGSSGNTIYF. CDR3 nucleotides: TGCGCCAGCAGTCAGGGAAGCTCTGGAAACACCATATATTTT.